The sequence of this TCR beta chain was determined in a study of blood T cell repertoires in COVID-19. Study-level background: The United States, Italy and Spain supplied acute and convalescent COVID-19 samples. PBMCs, B-cell-depleted T cells, or T cells provided the cDNA or gDNA that made up the material.

The CDR3 loop spans 15 amino acids. V was clipped by 5 bases and J by 3 bases, with 17 bases between them. Germline lookup yields CDR1 SGHNT and CDR2 YENEEA. Original handling: How many nucleated cells were present was estimated from reference gene primer amplification. Profiled with immunoSEQ multiplex PCR; TCRdb holds only in-frame clones, not every one. V and J calls and clone size come straight from that table; D and trimming were deduced from the DNA. The sample has some 490,000 clones, approximately 86% seen once. Clinical histories supplied by participants themselves formed the basis of cohort assignment.

The origin of this receptor is a woman aged 55 to 70 who had recovered from COVID-19. V and J are TRBV11-3 and TRBJ2-7, with TRBD2 as a possible D gene (6 bases). The sample comprised PBMCs or T cells enriched from blood (not recorded which). Here the CDR3 DNA reads TGTGCCAGCAGCCTCCTGGGGGGACCACTCTACGAGCAGTACTTC. Its translation: CASSLLGGPLYEQYF.